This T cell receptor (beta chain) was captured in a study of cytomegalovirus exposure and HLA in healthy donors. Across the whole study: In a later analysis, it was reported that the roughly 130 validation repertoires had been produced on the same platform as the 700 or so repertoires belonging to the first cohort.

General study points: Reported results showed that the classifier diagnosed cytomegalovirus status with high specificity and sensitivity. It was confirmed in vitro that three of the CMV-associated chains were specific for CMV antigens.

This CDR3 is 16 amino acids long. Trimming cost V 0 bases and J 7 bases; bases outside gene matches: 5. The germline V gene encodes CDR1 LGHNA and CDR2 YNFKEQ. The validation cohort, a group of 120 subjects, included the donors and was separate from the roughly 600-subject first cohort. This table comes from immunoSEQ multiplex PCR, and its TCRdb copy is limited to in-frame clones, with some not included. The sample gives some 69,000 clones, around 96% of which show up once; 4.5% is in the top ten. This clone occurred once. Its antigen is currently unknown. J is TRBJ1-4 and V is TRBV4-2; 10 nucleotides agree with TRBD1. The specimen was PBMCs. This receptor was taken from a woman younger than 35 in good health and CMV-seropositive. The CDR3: CASSQDGRQGAEKLFF. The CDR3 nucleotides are TGTGCCAGCAGCCAAGATGGGCGACAGGGGGCTGAAAAACTGTTTTTT.